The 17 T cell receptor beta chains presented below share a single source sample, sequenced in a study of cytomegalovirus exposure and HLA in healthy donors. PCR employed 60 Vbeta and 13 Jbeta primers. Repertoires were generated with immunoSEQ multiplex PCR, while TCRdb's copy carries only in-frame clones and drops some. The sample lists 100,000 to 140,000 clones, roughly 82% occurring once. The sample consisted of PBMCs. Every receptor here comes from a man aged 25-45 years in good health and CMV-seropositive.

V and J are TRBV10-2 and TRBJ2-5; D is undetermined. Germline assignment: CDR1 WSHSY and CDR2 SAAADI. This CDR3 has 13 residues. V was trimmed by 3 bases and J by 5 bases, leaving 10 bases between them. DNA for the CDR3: TGCGCCAGCAGTGATATAGTGAGGGAGACCCAGTACTTC. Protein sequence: CASSDIVRETQYF.

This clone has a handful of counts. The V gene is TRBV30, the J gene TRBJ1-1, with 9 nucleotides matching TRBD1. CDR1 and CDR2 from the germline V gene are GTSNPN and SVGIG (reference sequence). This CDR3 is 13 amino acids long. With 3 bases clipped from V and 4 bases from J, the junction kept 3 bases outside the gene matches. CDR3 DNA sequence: TGTGCCTGGAGGACAGGGGGTCGCACTGAAGCTTTCTTT. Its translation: CAWRTGGRTEAFF.

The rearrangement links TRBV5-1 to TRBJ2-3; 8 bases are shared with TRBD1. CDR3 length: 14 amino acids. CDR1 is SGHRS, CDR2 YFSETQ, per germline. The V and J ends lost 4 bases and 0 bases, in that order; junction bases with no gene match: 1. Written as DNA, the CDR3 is TGCGCCAGCAGCCGGACAGGGAGCACAGATACGCAGTATTTT. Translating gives CASSRTGSTDTQYF.

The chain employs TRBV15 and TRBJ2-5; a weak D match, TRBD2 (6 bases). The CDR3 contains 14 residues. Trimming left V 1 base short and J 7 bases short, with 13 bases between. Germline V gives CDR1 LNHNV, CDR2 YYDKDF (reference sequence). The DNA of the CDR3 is TGTGCCACCAGCAGAGCGGCGGTGCGGGGGACCCAGTACTTC. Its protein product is CATSRAAVRGTQYF.

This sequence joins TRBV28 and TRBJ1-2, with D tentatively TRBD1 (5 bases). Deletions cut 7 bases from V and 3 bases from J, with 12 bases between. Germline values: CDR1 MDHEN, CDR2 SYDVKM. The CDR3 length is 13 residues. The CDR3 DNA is TGTGCCAGCAATCGGGGGGGGGACTATGGCTACACCTTC. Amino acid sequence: CASNRGGDYGYTF.

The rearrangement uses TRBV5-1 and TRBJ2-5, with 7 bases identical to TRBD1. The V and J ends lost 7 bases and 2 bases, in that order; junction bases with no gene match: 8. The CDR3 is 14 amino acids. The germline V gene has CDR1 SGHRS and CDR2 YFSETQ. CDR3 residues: CASRMGQPQETQYF. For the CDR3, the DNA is TGCGCCAGCCGAATGGGACAGCCACAAGAGACCCAGTACTTC.

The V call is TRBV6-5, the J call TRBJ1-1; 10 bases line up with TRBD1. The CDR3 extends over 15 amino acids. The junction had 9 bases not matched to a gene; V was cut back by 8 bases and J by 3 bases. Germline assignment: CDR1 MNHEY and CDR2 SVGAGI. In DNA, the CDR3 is TGTGCCAGCGGATCATGGACAGGGGGGGACACTGAAGCTTTCTTT. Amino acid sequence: CASGSWTGGDTEAFF.

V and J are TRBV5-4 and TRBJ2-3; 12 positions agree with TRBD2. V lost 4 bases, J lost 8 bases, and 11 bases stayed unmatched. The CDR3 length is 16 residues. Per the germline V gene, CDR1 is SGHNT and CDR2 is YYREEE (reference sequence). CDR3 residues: CASSPTSGGHIGTQYF. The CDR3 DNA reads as TGTGCCAGCAGCCCAACTAGCGGGGGGCATATAGGTACGCAGTATTTT.

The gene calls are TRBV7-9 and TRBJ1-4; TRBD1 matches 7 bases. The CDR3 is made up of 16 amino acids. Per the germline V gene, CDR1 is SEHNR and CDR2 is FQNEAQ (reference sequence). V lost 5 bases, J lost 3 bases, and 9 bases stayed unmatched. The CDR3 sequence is CASSIQGGSSNEKLFF. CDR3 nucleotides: TGTGCCAGCAGCATACAAGGGGGCAGCTCTAATGAAAAACTGTTTTTT.

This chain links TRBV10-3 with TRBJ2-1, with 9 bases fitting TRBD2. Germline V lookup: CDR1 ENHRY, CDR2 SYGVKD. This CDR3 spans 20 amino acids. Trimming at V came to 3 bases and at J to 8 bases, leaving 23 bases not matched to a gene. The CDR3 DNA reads TGTGCCATCAGTGAATCGAGCGGGGGGCCTCAGTCAGCTAACGGCGATGAGCAGTTCTTC. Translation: CAISESSGGPQSANGDEQFF.

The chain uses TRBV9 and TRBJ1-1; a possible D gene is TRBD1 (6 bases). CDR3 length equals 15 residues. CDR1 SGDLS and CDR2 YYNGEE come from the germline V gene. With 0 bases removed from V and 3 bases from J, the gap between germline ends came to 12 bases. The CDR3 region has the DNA TGTGCCAGCAGCGTAGGAGGGGGAAAGGACACTGAAGCTTTCTTT. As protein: CASSVGGGKDTEAFF.

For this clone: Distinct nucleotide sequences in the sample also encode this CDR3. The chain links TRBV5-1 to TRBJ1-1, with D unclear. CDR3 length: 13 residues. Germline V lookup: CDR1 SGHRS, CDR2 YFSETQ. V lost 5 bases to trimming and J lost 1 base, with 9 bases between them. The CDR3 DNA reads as TGCGCCAGCAGTCTTCAGGAGAACACTGAAGCTTTCTTT. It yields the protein CASSLQENTEAFF.

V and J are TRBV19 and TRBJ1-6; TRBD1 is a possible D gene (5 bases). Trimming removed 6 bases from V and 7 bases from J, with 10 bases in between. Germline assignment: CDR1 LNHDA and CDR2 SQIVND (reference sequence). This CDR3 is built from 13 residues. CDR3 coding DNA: TGTGCCAGTAGACCTGGACAAAATTCACCCCTCCACTTT. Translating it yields CASRPGQNSPLHF. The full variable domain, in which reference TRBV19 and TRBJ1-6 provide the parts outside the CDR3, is DGGITQSPKYLFRKEGQNVTLSCEQNLNHDAMYWYRQDPGQGLRLIYYSQIVNDFQKGDIAEGYSVSREKKESFPLTVTSAQKNPTAFYLCASRPGQNSPLHFGNGTRLTVT.

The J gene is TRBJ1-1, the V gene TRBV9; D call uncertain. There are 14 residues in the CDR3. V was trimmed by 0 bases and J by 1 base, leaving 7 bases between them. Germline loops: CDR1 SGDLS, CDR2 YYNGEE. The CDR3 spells CASSVGFGNTEAFF. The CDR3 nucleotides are TGTGCCAGCAGCGTAGGGTTCGGGAACACTGAAGCTTTCTTT.

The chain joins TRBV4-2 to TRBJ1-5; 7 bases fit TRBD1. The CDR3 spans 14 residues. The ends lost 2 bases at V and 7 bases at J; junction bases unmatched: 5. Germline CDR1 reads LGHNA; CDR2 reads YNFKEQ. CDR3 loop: CASSQPDRAQPQHF. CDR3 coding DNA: TGTGCCAGCAGCCAACCCGACAGGGCCCAGCCCCAGCATTTT.

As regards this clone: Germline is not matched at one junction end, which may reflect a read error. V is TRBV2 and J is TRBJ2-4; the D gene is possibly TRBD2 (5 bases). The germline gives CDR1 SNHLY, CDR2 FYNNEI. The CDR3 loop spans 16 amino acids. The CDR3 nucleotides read TGTGCCAGCAACGAGGCGGAGACTCTAGCCAAAAACAGTCAGTACTTC. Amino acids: CASNEAETLAKNSQYF.

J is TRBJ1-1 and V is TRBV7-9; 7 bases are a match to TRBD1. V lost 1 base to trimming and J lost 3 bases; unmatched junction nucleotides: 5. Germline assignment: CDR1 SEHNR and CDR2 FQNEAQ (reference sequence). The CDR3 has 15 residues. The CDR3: CASSLEGGRDTEAFF. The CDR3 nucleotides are TGTGCCAGCAGCTTAGAAGGGGGCAGGGACACTGAAGCTTTCTTT.